The 22 T cell receptor beta chains below come from one sample, sequenced in a study of shared clonotypes between healthy human individuals. Assay used: immunoSEQ multiplex PCR; TCRdb lists only in-frame clones, some missing. The sample contains under 1 million clones, about 96% of which appear only once. CD45RO-negative, CCR7-positively selected cells formed the naive CD8 fraction, excluding terminally differentiated effector memory CD45RA+ cells. Sequencing was done on a sample of naive CD8+ T cells sorted from blood. These receptors were obtained from a man aged 30-40 years in good health.

The V gene is TRBV15, the J gene TRBJ2-5; 8 bases match TRBD1. The ends lost 0 bases at V and 7 bases at J; junction bases unmatched: 4. The CDR3 loop spans 14 amino acids. Germline V lookup: CDR1 LNHNV, CDR2 YYDKDF (reference sequence). The CDR3 DNA reads as TGTGCCACCAGCAGAGATCAGGGGGCTGTGACCCAGTACTTC. It encodes CATSRDQGAVTQYF.

This sequence joins TRBV7-2 and TRBJ2-3; D not certain. The CDR3 contains 12 residues. V was cut by 4 bases and J by 6 bases, with 8 bases left in between. Germline V gene data show CDR1 as SGHTA and CDR2 as FQGNSA. CDR3 region: CASSYGVDTQYF. In DNA form, the CDR3 reads TGTGCCAGCAGCTACGGAGTGGATACGCAGTATTTT.

The chain recombines TRBV7-9 with TRBJ2-5; 7 nucleotides match TRBD1. From germline, CDR1 is SEHNR and CDR2 FQNEAQ (reference sequence). With V trimmed by 5 bases and J by 3 bases, 6 bases remained unmatched. The CDR3 has 14 residues. The CDR3 DNA reads as TGTGCCAGCAGCCCACCGCAGGGGGAAGAGACCCAGTACTTC. It translates to CASSPPQGEETQYF.

The chain links TRBV9 to TRBJ2-1, with D tentatively TRBD2 (5 bases). CDR1 is SGDLS, CDR2 YYNGEE, per germline. This CDR3 contains 15 residues. The V end lost 3 bases, the J end lost 5 bases, and 15 bases lay between the germline ends. The CDR3 reads CASSGLGGSNNEQFF. The CDR3, as DNA: TGTGCCAGCAGCGGGCTAGGCGGGTCCAACAATGAGCAGTTCTTC.

The chain links TRBV18 to TRBJ2-7, with D perhaps TRBD1 (7 bases). V gave up 4 bases and J gave up 4 bases, with 14 bases separating them. Germline V CDR1 and CDR2: KGHSH, LQKENI. CDR3 size: 14 residues. CDR3 sequence reads: CASSLEGAPYEQYF. Here the CDR3 DNA reads TGTGCCAGCTCACTGGAGGGGGCACCGTACGAGCAGTACTTC.

Comments on this clone: A junction end diverges from the germline sequence, so it may reflect a read error. CDR3 residues: CARSLYRRF. The CDR3 nucleotides are TGTGCCAGAAGCTTGTACCGTAGGTTC. This sequence joins TRBV5-3 and TRBJ2-7; D gene uncertain. TRBV5-3 is noted as an ORF with a role that remains uncertain. The CDR3 covers 9 residues.

This clone was counted a few times. This rearrangement joins TRBV4-1 to TRBJ2-5, with 8 nucleotides matching TRBD2. There are 15 residues in the CDR3. CDR1 and CDR2 (germline): MGHRA, YSYEKL. Trimming took 5 bases from V and 5 from J; bases not matched to a gene: 10. CDR3 in DNA: TGCGCCAGCAGCGACGGGACTAGAGGGCTGGAGACCCAGTACTTC. Protein product: CASSDGTRGLETQYF.

The V call is TRBV1, the J call TRBJ2-5; TRBD2 is taken as the D call from the table, unchecked against the DNA. TRBV1 is marked as a pseudogene. The CDR3 spans 15 residues. As DNA, the CDR3 is TGCACCAGCAGCCAAGATACGGGAGTGGGAGAGACCCAGTACTTC. Protein product: CTSSQDTGVGETQYF.

J is TRBJ2-1 and V is TRBV27; 7 bases align to TRBD1. Germline CDR1 MNHEY, CDR2 SMNVEV (reference sequence). V lost 5 bases and J lost 4; bases outside the gene matches: 8. The CDR3 runs 15 residues. CDR3 bases: TGTGCCAGCAGTATTAGGACAGGAGATTACAATGAGCAGTTCTTC. Translation: CASSIRTGDYNEQFF.

V is TRBV6-4 and J is TRBJ1-5; D is unclear. With 4 bases removed from V and 2 bases from J, the gap between germline ends came to 3 bases. CDR3 length: 12 residues. CDR1 is MRHNA and CDR2 is SNTAGT in the germline V gene. The CDR3 region is CASSGGNQPQHF. As DNA, the CDR3 is TGTGCCAGCAGTGGGGGCAATCAGCCCCAGCATTTT.

V and J are TRBV27 and TRBJ1-1, with D unresolved. The CDR3 length is 15 residues. Trimming left V 2 bases short and J 3 bases short, with 13 bases between. Germline-derived CDR1 and CDR2 are MNHEY and SMNVEV (reference sequence). CDR3 sequence reads: CASSLTGLWDTEAFF. CDR3 nucleotide sequence: TGTGCCAGCAGTTTAACCGGACTCTGGGACACTGAAGCTTTCTTT.

This sequence joins TRBV29-1 and TRBJ2-6, with no clear D. The V and J ends lost 7 bases and 0 bases respectively, with 13 bases between them. Looked up from germline, CDR1 is SQVTM and CDR2 is ANQGSEA. The CDR3 extends over 15 amino acids. CDR3 sequence reads: CSALGVASGANVLTF. The CDR3 nucleotides read TGCAGCGCCCTTGGGGTCGCCTCTGGGGCCAACGTCCTGACTTTC.

The chain has TRBV29-1 and TRBJ2-6; possibly TRBD2 for D (6 bases). Per the germline V gene, CDR1 is SQVTM and CDR2 is ANQGSEA. V was pared by 7 bases and J by 3 bases, with 13 bases between. This CDR3 is built from 14 residues. The CDR3 loop is CSAHSGVGANVLTF. CDR3 nucleotides: TGCAGCGCGCACTCGGGAGTTGGGGCCAACGTCCTGACTTTC.

The sample holds one count of this clone. This chain links TRBV7-6 with TRBJ2-7; TRBD1 agrees at 11 bases. The CDR3 extends over 16 amino acids. The junction had 9 bases not matched to a gene; V was cut back by 4 bases and J by 4 bases. Per germline, CDR1 SGHVS and CDR2 FNYEAQ. CDR3 bases: TGTGCCAGCAGCTCCGATCGGGGACAGGGGGATTACGAGCAGTACTTC. Amino acids: CASSSDRGQGDYEQYF.

This chain connects TRBV6-1 to TRBJ2-5; D gene uncertain. The V end lost 3 bases, the J end lost 2 bases, and 7 bases lay between the germline ends. Germline CDR1 is MNHNS and CDR2 is SASEGT. The CDR3 is made up of 13 amino acids. Written as DNA, the CDR3 is TGTGCCAGCAGTGACGGCTGGCAAGAGACCCAGTACTTC. Its protein product is CASSDGWQETQYF.

The chain carries TRBV9 and TRBJ2-1; TRBD1 matches 7 bases. V lost 3 bases, J lost 4 bases, and 10 bases stayed unmatched. Germline V lookup: CDR1 SGDLS, CDR2 YYNGEE. The CDR3 totals 16 residues. CDR3 nucleotide sequence: TGTGCCAGCAGCGCTGCACCCGGGACAGTATACAATGAGCAGTTCTTC. Amino acid sequence: CASSAAPGTVYNEQFF.

The V and J genes are TRBV7-9 and TRBJ2-3; D tentatively reads TRBD1 or TRBD2 (5 bases each). The CDR3 extends over 15 amino acids. CDR1 is SEHNR, CDR2 FQNEAQ, per germline (reference sequence). Trimming pared 6 bases from V and 2 bases from J, leaving 15 bases between. DNA of the CDR3: TGTGCCAGCAGAGAGGGACGGAATTCCACAGATACGCAGTATTTT. Translating gives CASREGRNSTDTQYF.

The rearrangement joins TRBV6-5 to TRBJ1-1; TRBD1 agrees at 8 bases. The V and J ends lost 4 bases and 0 bases, in that order; junction bases with no gene match: 1. Germline CDR1 MNHEY, CDR2 SVGAGI. The CDR3 spans 14 residues. The CDR3: CASSWGQVNTEAFF. The DNA of the CDR3 is TGTGCCAGCAGTTGGGGACAGGTGAACACTGAAGCTTTCTTT.

The V gene is TRBV7-9, the J gene TRBJ2-1; TRBD1 aligns across 7 bases. With V trimmed by 5 bases and J by 4 bases, 2 bases remained unmatched. The CDR3 spans 13 residues. Germline lookup yields CDR1 SEHNR and CDR2 FQNEAQ (reference sequence). The CDR3 sequence: CASSGDSYNEQFF. In DNA, the CDR3 is TGTGCCAGCAGCGGGGACAGTTACAATGAGCAGTTCTTC.

This chain uses TRBV7-9 with TRBJ2-1, with a possible D match to TRBD2 (5 bases). The CDR3 runs 12 residues. The germline CDR1 and CDR2 sequences are SEHNR and FQNEAQ (reference sequence). DNA for the CDR3: TGTGCGTCGGGGTCGGGATTCGATGAGCAGTTCTTC. Translated, it gives CASGSGFDEQFF.

The chain uses TRBV19 and TRBJ2-2, with 8 bases lining up with TRBD2. Germline-derived CDR1 and CDR2 are LNHDA and SQIVND (reference sequence). The J segment lost 5 bases and the V segment lost 1 base, leaving 9 bases of the junction unmatched. The CDR3 sequence is 17 residues long. The CDR3 region is CASSIVSGGRRTGELFF. The CDR3 DNA reads TGTGCCAGTAGTATAGTGAGTGGCGGGAGGCGAACCGGGGAGCTGTTTTTT.

V usage is TRBV7-9 and J usage is TRBJ2-3; 7 bases match TRBD1. The CDR3 spans 16 residues. J gave up 2 bases and V 5 bases, and 10 bases lay outside the gene matches. The germline gives CDR1 SEHNR, CDR2 FQNEAQ (reference sequence). The CDR3 spells CASSLLRDSNTDTQYF. CDR3 nucleotides: TGTGCCAGCAGCCTTCTAAGGGACAGCAACACAGATACGCAGTATTTT.